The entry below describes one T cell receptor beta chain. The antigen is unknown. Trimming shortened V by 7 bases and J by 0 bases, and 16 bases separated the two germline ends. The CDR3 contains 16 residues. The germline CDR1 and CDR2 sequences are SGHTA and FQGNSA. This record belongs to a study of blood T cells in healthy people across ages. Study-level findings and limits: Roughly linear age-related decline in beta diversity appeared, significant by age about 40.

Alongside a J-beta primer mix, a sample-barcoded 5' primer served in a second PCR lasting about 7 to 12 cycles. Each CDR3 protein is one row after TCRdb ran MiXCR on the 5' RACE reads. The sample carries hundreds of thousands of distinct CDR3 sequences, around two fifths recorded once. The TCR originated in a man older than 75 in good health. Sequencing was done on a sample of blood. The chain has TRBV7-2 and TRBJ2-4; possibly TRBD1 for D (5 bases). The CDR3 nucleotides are TGTGCCAGCATCCCCGTGGTGGGGCTAGCCAAAAACATTCAGTACTTC. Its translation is CASIPVVGLAKNIQYF.